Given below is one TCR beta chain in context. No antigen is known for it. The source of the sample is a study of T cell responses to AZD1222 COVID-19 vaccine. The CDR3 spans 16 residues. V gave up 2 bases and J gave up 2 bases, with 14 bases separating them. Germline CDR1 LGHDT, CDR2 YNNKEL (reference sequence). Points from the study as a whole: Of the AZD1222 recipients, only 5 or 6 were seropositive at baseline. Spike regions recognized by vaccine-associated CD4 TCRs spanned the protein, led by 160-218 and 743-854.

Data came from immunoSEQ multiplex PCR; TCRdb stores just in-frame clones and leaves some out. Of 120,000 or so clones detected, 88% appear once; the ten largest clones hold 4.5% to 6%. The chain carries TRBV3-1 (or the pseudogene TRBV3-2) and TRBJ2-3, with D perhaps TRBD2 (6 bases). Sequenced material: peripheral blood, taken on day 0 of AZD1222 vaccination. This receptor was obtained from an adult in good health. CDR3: CASSQTTGTFTDTQYF. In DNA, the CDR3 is TGTGCCAGCAGCCAAACAACCGGGACTTTCACAGATACGCAGTATTTT.